This T cell receptor (beta chain) originates from a study of shared clonotypes between healthy human individuals. Looking at the study overall: The people who gave samples were a couple of women and a few men aged 18 to 49.

The CD4+ fraction was divided into a CD45RA+ naive subset and a CD45RA-negative memory subset. Sequenced by immunoSEQ multiplex PCR; TCRdb stores in-frame clones only, minus some. The repertoire holds about 680,000 clones, with 55% to 85% as singletons. Germline-derived CDR1 and CDR2 are LNHDA and SQIVND (reference sequence). This CDR3 has 17 amino acids. V shed 6 bases, J shed 5 bases, and the junction held 13 bases outside the gene matches. This TCR was recovered from a woman in her thirties in good health. Material: memory CD4+ T cells sorted from blood. The subset was: CD45RA-negative fraction. The chain joins TRBV19 to TRBJ1-4; 9 nucleotides match TRBD1. The CDR3 DNA reads as TGTGCCAGTAGCATCCCGCTTGGGACAGGGCGGAATGAAAAACTGTTTTTT. It translates to CASSIPLGTGRNEKLFF.